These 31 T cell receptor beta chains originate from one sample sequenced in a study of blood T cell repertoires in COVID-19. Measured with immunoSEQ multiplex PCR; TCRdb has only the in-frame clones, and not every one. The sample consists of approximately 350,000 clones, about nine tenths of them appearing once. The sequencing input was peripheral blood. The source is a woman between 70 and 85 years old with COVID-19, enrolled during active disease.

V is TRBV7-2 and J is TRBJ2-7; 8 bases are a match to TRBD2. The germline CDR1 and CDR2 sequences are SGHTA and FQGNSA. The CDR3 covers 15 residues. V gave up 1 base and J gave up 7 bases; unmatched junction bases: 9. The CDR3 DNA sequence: TGTGCCAGCAGCTTAGGGGTAGCGGGGCCGGGGGAGCAGTACTTC. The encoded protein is CASSLGVAGPGEQYF. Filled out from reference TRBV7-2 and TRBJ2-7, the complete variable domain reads GAGVSQSPSNKVTEKGKDVELRCDPISGHTALYWYRQSLGQGLEFLIYFQGNSAPDKSGLPSDRFSAERTGGSVSTLTIQRTQQEDSAVYLCASSLGVAGPGEQYFGPGTRLTVT.

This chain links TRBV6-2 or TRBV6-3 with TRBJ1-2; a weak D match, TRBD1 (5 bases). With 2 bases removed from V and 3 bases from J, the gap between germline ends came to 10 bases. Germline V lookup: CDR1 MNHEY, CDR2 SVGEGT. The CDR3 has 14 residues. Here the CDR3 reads CASSYPTEYYGYTF. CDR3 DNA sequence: TGTGCCAGCAGTTACCCGACAGAATACTATGGCTACACCTTC.

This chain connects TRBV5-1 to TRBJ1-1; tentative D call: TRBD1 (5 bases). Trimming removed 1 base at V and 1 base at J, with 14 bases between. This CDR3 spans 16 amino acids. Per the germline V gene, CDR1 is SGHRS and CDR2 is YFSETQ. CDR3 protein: CASSLNSQGENTEAFF. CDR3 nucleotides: TGCGCCAGCAGCTTGAATTCGCAGGGCGAGAACACTGAAGCTTTCTTT.

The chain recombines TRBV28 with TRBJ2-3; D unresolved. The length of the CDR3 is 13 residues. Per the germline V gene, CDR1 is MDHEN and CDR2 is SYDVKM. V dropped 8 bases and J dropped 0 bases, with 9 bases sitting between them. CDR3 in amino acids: CASQRPSTDTQYF. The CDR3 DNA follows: TGTGCCAGCCAGAGGCCTAGCACAGATACGCAGTATTTT.

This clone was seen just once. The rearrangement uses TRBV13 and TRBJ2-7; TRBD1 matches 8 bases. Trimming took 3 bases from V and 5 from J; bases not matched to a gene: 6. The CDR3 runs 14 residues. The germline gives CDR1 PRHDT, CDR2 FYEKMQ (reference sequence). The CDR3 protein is CASSFQTGVHEQYF. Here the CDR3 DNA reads TGTGCCAGCAGCTTCCAGACAGGGGTCCACGAGCAGTACTTC. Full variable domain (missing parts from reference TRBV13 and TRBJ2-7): AAGVIQSPRHLIKEKRETATLKCYPIPRHDTVYWYQQGPGQDPQFLISFYEKMQSDKGSIPDRFSAQQFSDYHSELNMSSLELGDSALYFCASSFQTGVHEQYFGPGTRLTVT.

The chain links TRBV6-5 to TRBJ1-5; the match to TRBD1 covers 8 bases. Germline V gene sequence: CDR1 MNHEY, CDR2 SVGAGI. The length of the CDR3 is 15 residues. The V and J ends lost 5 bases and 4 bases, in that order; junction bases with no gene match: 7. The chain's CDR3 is CASSPWQGANQPQHF. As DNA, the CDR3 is TGTGCCAGCAGTCCTTGGCAGGGGGCAAATCAGCCCCAGCATTTT.

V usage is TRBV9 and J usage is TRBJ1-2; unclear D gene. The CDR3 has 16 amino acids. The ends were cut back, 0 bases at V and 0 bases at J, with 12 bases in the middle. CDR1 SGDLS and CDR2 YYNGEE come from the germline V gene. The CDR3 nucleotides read TGTGCCAGCAGCGTAGTTTACGGAGTACCTAACTATGGCTACACCTTC. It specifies CASSVVYGVPNYGYTF.

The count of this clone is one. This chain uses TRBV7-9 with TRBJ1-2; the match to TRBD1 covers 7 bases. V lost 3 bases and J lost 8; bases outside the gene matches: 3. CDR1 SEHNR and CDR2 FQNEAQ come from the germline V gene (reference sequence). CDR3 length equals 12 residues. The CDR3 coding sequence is TGTGCCAGCAGCTTGCCGGGACAGGGCTACACCTTC. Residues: CASSLPGQGYTF.

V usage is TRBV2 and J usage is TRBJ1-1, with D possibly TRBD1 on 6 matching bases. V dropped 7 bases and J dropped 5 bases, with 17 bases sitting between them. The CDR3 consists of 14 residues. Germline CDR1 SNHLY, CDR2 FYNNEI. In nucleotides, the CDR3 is TGTGCCAGCACAAGGACGGGGGGCCGAACTGAAGCTTTCTTT. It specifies CASTRTGGRTEAFF.

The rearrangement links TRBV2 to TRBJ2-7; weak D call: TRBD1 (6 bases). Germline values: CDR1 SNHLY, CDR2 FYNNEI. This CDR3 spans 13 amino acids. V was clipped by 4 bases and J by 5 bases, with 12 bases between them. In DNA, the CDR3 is TGTGCCAGCAGTGTAGGCAGGGACAACGAGCAGTACTTC. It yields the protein CASSVGRDNEQYF.

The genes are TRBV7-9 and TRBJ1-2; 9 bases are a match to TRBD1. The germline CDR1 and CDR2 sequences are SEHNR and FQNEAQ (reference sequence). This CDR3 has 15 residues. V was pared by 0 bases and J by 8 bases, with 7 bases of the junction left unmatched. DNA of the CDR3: TGTGCCAGCAGCTTAGCACTGGGACAGGGTAAAGGCTACACCTTC. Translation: CASSLALGQGKGYTF.

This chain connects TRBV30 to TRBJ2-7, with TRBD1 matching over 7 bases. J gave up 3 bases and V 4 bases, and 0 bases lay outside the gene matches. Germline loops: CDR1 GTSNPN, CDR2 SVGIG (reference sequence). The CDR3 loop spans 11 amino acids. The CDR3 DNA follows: TGTGCCTGGACAGGGGGCTACGAGCAGTACTTC. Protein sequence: CAWTGGYEQYF.

The CDR3 DNA reads as TGTGCCAGCAGCTTAGATCCGAGTTGGGAGCCCTATGGCTACACCTTC. This codes for CASSLDPSWEPYGYTF. This rearrangement joins TRBV11-2 to TRBJ1-2, with D uncertain. Trimming shortened V by 0 bases and J by 4 bases, and 15 bases separated the two germline ends. Per the germline V gene, CDR1 is SGHAT and CDR2 is FQNNGV. This CDR3 contains 16 residues. The full variable domain, rest sourced from reference TRBV11-2 and TRBJ1-2, is EAGVAQSPRYKIIEKRQSVAFWCNPISGHATLYWYQQILGQGPKLLIQFQNNGVVDDSQLPKDRFSAERLKGVDSTLKIQPAKLEDSAVYLCASSLDPSWEPYGYTFGSGTRLTVV.

The DNA for the CDR3 is TGTGCCAGCAGCCCGGGGGGTTTTCAGGGGGCGTCTGGAAACACCATATATTTT. It codes for CASSPGGFQGASGNTIYF. The chain joins TRBV5-4 to TRBJ1-3; 8 nucleotides line up with TRBD1. In germline, CDR1 is SGHNT, CDR2 YYREEE (reference sequence). The CDR3 has 18 amino acids. Trimming took 4 bases from V and 1 from J; bases not matched to a gene: 13.

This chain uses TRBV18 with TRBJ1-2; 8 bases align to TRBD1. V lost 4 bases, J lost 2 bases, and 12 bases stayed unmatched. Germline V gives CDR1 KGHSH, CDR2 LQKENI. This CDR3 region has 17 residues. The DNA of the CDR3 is TGTGCCAGCTCACTCAGCACCGGACAGGGAGGGAACTATGGCTACACCTTC. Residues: CASSLSTGQGGNYGYTF.

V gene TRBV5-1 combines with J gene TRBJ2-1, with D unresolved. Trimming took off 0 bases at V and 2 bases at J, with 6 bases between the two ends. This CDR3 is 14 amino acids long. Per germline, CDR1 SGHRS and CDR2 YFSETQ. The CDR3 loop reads CASSLDTTYNEQFF. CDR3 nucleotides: TGCGCCAGCAGCTTGGACACCACCTACAATGAGCAGTTCTTC.

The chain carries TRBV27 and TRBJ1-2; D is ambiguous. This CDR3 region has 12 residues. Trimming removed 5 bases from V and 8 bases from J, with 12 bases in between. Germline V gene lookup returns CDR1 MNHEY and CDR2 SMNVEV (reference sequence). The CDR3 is CASSPTAGGYTF. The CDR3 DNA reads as TGTGCCAGCAGTCCGACGGCGGGGGGCTACACCTTC.

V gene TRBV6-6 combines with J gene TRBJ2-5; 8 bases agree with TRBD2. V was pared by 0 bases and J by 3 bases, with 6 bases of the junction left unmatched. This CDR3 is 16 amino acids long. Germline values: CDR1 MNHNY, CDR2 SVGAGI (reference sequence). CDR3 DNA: TGTGCCAGCAGTTACTCCGCGGGGGGCGCAGAAGAGACCCAGTACTTC. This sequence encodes CASSYSAGGAEETQYF.

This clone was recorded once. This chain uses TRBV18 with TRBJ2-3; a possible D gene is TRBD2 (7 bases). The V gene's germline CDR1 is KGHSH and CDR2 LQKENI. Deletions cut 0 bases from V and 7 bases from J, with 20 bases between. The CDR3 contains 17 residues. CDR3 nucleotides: TGTGCCAGCTCACCACCGGGGGGGCCACCGGGGGTCTATACGCAGTATTTT. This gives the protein CASSPPGGPPGVYTQYF.

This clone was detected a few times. In DNA form, the CDR3 reads TGTGCCAGCTCACCACTGAAGGGGACACCCCTCCACTTT. As protein: CASSPLKGTPLHF. The chain recombines TRBV18 with TRBJ1-6; a weak D match, TRBD1 (5 bases). The germline V and J ends were trimmed by 1 base and 11 bases, with 9 bases remaining between them. Germline V gives CDR1 KGHSH, CDR2 LQKENI. This CDR3 region has 13 residues.

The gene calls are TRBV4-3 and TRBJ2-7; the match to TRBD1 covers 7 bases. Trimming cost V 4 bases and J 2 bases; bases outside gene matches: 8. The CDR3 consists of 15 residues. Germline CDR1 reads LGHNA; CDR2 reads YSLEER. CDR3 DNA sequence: TGCGCCAGCAGCCGCGAGACAGGGAACCCCTACGAGCAGTACTTC. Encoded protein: CASSRETGNPYEQYF.

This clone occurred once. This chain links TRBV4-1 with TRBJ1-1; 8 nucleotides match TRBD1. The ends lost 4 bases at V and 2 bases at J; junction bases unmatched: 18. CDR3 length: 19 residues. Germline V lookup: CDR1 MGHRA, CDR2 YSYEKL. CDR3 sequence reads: CASSRYATGVAGLNTEAFF. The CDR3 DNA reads TGCGCCAGCAGCCGTTACGCGACAGGGGTGGCCGGGTTAAACACTGAAGCTTTCTTT.

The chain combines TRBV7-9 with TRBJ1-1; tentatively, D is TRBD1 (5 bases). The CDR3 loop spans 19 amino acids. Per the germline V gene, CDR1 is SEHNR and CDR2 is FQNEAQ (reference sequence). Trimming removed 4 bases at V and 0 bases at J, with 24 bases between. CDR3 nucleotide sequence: TGTGCCAGCAGCTCCAAGGGGAGGTTAGGGTCGAGGCTGAACACTGAAGCTTTCTTT. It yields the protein CASSSKGRLGSRLNTEAFF.

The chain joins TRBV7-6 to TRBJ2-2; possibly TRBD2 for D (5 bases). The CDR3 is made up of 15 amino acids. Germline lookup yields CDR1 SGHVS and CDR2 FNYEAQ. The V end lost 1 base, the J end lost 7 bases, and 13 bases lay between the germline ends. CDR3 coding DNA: TGTGCCAGCAGCTTAGGAGGAGGTGGAATCGGGGAGCTGTTTTTT. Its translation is CASSLGGGGIGELFF.

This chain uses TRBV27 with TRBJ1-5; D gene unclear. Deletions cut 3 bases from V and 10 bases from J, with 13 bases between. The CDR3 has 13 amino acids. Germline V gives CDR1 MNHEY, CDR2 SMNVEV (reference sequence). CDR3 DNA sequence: TGTGCCAGCAGTTTGATGGCGGCAGACCCCCAGCATTTT. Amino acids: CASSLMAADPQHF.

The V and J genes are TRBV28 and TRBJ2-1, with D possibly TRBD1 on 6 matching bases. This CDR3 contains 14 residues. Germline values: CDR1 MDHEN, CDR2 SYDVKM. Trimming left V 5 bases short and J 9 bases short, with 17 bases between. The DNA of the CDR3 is TGTGCCAGCAGTGCGGACAGCCTTGATTCTGAGCAGTTCTTC. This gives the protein CASSADSLDSEQFF.

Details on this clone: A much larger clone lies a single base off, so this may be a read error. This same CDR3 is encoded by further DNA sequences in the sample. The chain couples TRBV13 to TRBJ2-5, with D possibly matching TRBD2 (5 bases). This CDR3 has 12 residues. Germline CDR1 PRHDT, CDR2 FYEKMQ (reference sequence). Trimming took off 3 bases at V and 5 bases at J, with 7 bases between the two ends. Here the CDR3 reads CASSFPGETQYF. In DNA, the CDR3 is TGTGCCAGCAGCTTCCCGGGGGAGACCCAGTACTTC.

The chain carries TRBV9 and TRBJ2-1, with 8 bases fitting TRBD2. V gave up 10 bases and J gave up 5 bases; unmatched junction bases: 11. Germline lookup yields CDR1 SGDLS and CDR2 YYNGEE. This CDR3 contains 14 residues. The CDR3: CASSGRGDHNEQFF. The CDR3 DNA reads TGTGCCTCTTCCGGGCGGGGGGACCACAATGAGCAGTTCTTC.

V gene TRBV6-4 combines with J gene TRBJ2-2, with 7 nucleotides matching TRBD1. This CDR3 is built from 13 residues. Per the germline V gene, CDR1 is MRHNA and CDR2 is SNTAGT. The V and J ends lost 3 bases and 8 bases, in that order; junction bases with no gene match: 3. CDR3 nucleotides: TGTGCCAGCAGTGAACAGGGGATTGGGGAGCTGTTTTTT. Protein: CASSEQGIGELFF.

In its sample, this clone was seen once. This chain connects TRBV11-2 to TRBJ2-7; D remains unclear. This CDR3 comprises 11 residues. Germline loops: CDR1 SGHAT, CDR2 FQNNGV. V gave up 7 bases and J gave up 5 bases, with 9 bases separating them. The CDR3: CASTTLHEQYF. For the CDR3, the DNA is TGTGCCAGCACTACCTTACACGAGCAGTACTTC. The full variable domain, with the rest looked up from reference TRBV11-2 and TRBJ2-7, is EAGVAQSPRYKIIEKRQSVAFWCNPISGHATLYWYQQILGQGPKLLIQFQNNGVVDDSQLPKDRFSAERLKGVDSTLKIQPAKLEDSAVYLCASTTLHEQYFGPGTRLTVT.

In nucleotides, the CDR3 is TGTGCCAGCAGCCAAGATCGTCCTAGCCCCACAGATACGCAGTATTTT. The encoded protein is CASSQDRPSPTDTQYF. V is TRBV3-1 (or the pseudogene TRBV3-2) and J is TRBJ2-3; a possible D gene is TRBD2 (5 bases). Trimming removed 0 bases at V and 2 bases at J, with 12 bases between. In germline, CDR1 is LGHDT, CDR2 YNNKEL (reference sequence). CDR3 length equals 16 residues.